Following are 6 T cell receptor beta chains from one sample sequenced in a study of T cell responses to AZD1222 COVID-19 vaccine. The assay was immunoSEQ multiplex PCR, and TCRdb's table has in-frame clones only and misses some. This table holds 60,000 to 80,000 clones, around three quarters found once. The source was peripheral blood, collected 28 days after the second AZD1222 dose. These receptors were obtained from an adult who received the AZD1222 COVID-19 vaccine.

This rearrangement joins TRBV12-3 or TRBV12-4 to TRBJ1-1; no firm D call. With 2 bases removed from V and 0 bases from J, the gap between germline ends came to 4 bases. The CDR3 spans 13 residues. The CDR3 DNA follows: TGTGCCAGCAGTTTAAACGTGAACACTGAAGCTTTCTTT. Protein: CASSLNVNTEAFF.

The CDR3 DNA reads as TGTGCCAGCACCACCGGGCCTCAAAACATTCAGTACTTC. This translates into CASTTGPQNIQYF. The chain employs TRBV6-5 and TRBJ2-4; no reliable D call. There are 13 residues in the CDR3. Germline-derived CDR1 and CDR2 are MNHEY and SVGAGI. The V end was cut by 7 bases, the J end by 5 bases, with 12 bases between.

Note on this clone: The junction shows a germline mismatch at one end, possibly a read error. The CDR3 DNA reads TGTGCCTCGAGTGATACAGGGGGCTCATCGGACACCGGGGAGCTGTTTTTT. It is translated as CASSDTGGSSDTGELFF. The gene calls are TRBV30 and TRBJ2-2, with TRBD1 matching 9 bases. Per germline, CDR1 GTSNPN and CDR2 SVGIG (reference sequence). This CDR3 has 17 residues.

V and J are TRBV9 and TRBJ1-1, with 10 bases fitting TRBD1. V was clipped by 2 bases and J by 4 bases; unmatched bases: 5. The CDR3 covers 15 residues. Per germline, CDR1 SGDLS and CDR2 YYNGEE. The CDR3 loop reads CASSVTGGGPTEAFF. The CDR3 region has the DNA TGTGCCAGCAGCGTGACAGGGGGCGGGCCCACTGAAGCTTTCTTT.

This clone occurred once. The chain employs TRBV25-1 and TRBJ2-5, with D possibly being TRBD2 (6 bases). Germline CDR1 is MGHDK and CDR2 is SYGVNS. Trimming left V 10 bases short and J 2 bases short, with 20 bases between. This CDR3 has 15 amino acids. This CDR3 is CATSPNWGGQETQYF. As DNA, the CDR3 is TGTGCCACCTCACCTAACTGGGGAGGTCAAGAGACCCAGTACTTC. Based on the CDR3 plus reference TRBV25-1 and TRBJ2-5, the full variable domain is EADIYQTPRYLVIGTGKKITLECSQTMGHDKMYWYQQDPGMELHLIHYSYGVNSTEKGDLSSESTVSRIRTEHFPLTLESARPSHTSQYLCATSPNWGGQETQYFGPGTRLLVL.

The chain recombines TRBV7-2 with TRBJ2-3; D unclear. Germline values: CDR1 SGHTA, CDR2 FQGNSA. Trimming removed 3 bases at V and 1 base at J, with 11 bases between. This CDR3 is built from 15 residues. The CDR3 region is CASSFSKLRTDTQYF. CDR3 in DNA: TGTGCCAGCAGCTTTTCAAAACTTCGCACAGATACGCAGTATTTT.